The sequence of this TCR beta chain was determined in a study of CD8 T cells in Susac syndrome. V lost 5 bases and J lost 3, with 10 bases in between. There are 13 residues in the CDR3. Germline loops: CDR1 MNHEY, CDR2 SMNVEV (reference sequence). RNA amounts of roughly 0.45 to 1 ug underwent reverse transcription with random hexamers. The immunoSEQ assay covered 54 Vbeta and 13 Jbeta segments for CDR3. One entry per CDR3 protein, called by TCRdb with MiXCR from the immunoSEQ multiplex PCR reads. The table lists 120,000 to 150,000 distinct CDR3 sequences, over 85% of them singletons. This TCR derives from a human donor in good health. The specimen sequenced was CD8+ T cells from PBMCs. The V call is TRBV27, the J call TRBJ1-1; maybe TRBD1 (5 bases). The CDR3 reads CASSLGAYTEAFF. CDR3 DNA: TGTGCCAGCAGTCTTGGGGCCTACACTGAAGCTTTCTTT.